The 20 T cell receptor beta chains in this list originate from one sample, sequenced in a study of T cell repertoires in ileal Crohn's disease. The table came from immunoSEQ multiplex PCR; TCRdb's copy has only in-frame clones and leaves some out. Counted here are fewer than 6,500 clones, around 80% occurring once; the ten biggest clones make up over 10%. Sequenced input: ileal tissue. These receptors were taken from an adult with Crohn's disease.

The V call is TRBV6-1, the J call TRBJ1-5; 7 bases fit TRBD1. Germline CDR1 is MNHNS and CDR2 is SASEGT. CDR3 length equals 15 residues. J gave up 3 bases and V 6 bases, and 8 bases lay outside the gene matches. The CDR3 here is CASSAMDRTNQPQHF. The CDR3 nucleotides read TGTGCCAGCAGCGCTATGGACAGGACCAATCAGCCCCAGCATTTT.

The CDR3: CASSYRDITYEQYF. The CDR3 DNA reads TGTGCCAGCAGCTACCGGGACATAACCTACGAGCAGTACTTC. This sequence joins TRBV7-9 and TRBJ2-7, with D possibly matching TRBD1 (6 bases). Germline CDR1 SEHNR, CDR2 FQNEAQ (reference sequence). The CDR3 is 14 residues long. The V end lost 4 bases, the J end lost 2 bases, and 12 bases lay between the germline ends.

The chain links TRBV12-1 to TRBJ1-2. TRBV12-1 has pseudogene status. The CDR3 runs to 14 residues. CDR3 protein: CASSHVRRIYGYTF. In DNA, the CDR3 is TGTGCCAGCAGTCACGTACGGAGGATCTATGGCTACACCTTC.

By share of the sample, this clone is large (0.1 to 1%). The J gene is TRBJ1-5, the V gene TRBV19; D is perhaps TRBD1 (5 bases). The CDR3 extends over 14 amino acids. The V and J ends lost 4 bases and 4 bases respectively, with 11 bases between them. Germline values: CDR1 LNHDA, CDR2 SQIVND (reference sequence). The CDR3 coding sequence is TGTGCCAGTAGTAATGGACATGATAATCAGCCCCAGCATTTT. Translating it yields CASSNGHDNQPQHF.

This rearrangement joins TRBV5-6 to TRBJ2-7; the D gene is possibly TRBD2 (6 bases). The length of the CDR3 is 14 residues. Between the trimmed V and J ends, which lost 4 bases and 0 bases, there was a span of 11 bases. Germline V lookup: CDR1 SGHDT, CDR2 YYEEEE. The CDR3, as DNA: TGTGCCAGCAGCAAACCGGGACTCTCCTACGAGCAGTACTTC. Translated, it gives CASSKPGLSYEQYF.

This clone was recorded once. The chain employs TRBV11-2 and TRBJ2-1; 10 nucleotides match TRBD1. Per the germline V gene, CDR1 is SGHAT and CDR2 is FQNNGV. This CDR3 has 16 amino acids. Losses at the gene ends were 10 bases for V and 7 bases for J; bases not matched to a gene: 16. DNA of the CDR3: TGTGCCACCCTGTCACCACGGGACAGGGGTAGGAATGAGCAGTTCTTC. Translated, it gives CATLSPRDRGRNEQFF.

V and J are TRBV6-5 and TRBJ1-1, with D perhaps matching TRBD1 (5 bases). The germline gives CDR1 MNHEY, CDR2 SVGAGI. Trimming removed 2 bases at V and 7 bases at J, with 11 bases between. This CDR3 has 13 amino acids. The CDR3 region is CASSYQGTVEAFF. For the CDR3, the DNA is TGTGCCAGCAGTTACCAGGGTACGGTTGAAGCTTTCTTT.

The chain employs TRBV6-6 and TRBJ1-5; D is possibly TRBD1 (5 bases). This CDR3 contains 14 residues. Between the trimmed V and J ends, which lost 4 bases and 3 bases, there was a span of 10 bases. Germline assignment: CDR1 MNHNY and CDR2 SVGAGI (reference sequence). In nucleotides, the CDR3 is TGTGCCAGCAGTTCTGTACAGGACAATCAGCCCCAGCATTTT. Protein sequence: CASSSVQDNQPQHF.

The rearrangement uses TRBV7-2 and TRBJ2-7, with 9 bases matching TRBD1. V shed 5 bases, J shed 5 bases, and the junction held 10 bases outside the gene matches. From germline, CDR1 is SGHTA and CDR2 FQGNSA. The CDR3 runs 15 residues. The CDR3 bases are TGTGCCAGCAGCGGACCGGGACAGGGCTACCACGAGCAGTACTTC. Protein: CASSGPGQGYHEQYF.

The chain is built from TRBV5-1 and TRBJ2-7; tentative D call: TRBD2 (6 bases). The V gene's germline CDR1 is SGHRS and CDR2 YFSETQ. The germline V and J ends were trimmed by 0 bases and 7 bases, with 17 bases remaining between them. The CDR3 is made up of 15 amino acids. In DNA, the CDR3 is TGCGCCAGCAGCTTGGCCGGCGGGGCCGGAGGAGAGCAGTACTTC. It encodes CASSLAGGAGGEQYF.

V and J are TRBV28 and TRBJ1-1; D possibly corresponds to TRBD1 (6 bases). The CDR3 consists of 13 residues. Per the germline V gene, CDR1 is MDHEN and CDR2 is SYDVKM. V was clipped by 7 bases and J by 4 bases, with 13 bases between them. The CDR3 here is CASTWGRGTEAFF. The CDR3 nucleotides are TGTGCCAGCACCTGGGGCAGGGGCACTGAAGCTTTCTTT.

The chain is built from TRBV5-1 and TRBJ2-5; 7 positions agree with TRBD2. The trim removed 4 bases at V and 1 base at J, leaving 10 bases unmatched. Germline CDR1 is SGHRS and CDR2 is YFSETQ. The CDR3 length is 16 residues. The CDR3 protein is CASSMGGSVFQETQYF. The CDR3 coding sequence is TGCGCCAGCAGCATGGGAGGGTCGGTCTTCCAAGAGACCCAGTACTTC.

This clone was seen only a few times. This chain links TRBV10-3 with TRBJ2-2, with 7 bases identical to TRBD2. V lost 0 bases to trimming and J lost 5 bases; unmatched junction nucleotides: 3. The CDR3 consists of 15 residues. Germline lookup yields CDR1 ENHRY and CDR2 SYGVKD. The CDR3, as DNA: TGTGCCATCAGTGAGTCCAGCGGGGTTACCGGGGAGCTGTTTTTT. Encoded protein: CAISESSGVTGELFF.

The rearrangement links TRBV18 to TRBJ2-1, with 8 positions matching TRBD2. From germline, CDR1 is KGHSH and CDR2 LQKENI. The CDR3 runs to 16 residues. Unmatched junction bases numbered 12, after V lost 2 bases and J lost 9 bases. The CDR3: CASSPSGLVGIGEQFF. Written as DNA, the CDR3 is TGTGCCAGCTCACCATCGGGACTAGTTGGGATCGGTGAGCAGTTCTTC.

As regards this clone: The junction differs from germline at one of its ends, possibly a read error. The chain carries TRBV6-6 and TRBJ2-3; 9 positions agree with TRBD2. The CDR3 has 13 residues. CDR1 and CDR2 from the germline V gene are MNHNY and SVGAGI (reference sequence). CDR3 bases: TGTGCCAGCAGAACAAATAGCGGGAGCCTCAGGGATTTT. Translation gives CASRTNSGSLRDF.

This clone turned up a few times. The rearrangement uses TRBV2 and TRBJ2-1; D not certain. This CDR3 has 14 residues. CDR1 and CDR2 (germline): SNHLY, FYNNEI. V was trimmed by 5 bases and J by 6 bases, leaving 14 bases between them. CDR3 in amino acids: CASSRLVSANEQFF. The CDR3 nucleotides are TGTGCCAGCAGTCGCCTAGTGTCGGCCAATGAGCAGTTCTTC.

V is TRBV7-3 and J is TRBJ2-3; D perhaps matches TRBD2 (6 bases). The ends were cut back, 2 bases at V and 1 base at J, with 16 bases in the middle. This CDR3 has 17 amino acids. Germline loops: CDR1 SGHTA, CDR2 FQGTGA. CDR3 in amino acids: CASSLGLGGRGTDTQYF. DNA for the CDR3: TGTGCCAGCAGCTTAGGGTTAGGAGGGCGGGGCACAGATACGCAGTATTTT.

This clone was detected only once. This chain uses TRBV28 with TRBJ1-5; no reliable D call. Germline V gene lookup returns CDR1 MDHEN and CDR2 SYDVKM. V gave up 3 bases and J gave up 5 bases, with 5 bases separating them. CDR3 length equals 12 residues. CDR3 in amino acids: CASSFGYQPQHF. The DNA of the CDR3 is TGTGCCAGCAGTTTCGGGTATCAGCCCCAGCATTTT.

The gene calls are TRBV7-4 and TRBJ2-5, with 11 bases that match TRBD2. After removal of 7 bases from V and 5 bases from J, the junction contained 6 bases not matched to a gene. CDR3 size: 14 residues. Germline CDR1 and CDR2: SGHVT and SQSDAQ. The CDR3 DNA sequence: TGTGCCAGCACCAATAGCGGGAGGGGTGAGACCCAGTACTTC. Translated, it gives CASTNSGRGETQYF.

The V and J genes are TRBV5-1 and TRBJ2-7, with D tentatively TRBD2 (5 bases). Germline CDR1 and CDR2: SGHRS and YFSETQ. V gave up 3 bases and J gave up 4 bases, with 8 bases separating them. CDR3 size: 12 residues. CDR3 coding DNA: TGCGCCAGCAGCTCGACTAAATACGAGCAGTACTTC. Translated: CASSSTKYEQYF.